This T cell receptor beta chain was found in a study of CXCR3-negative and CXCR3-positive naive CD8 T cells. Whole-study context: Total TRB output reached about 135 million reads, about 1.5 +/- 0.3 million per library.

CDR3 length equals 13 residues. CDR1 and CDR2 (germline): SGHNT, YENEEA. Study results and limitations: Comparison of naive CXCR3-negative and CXCR3-positive cells revealed similar TRBV-TRBJ usage, while memory cells differed. CXCR3-positive naive cells carried more hydrophobic TRB CDR3s than CXCR3-negative naive cells did. Comparably high diversity marked both naive subsets, whereas memory CD8+ cells had much lower diversity.

The libraries of TRB cDNA were constructed through 5' RACE using UMI labels. TCRdb re-called the 5' RACE reads; one entry per CDR3 protein, DNA not given. The sample totals around 63,000 distinct CDR3 sequences. With regard to this clonotype: Its matching antigen is unknown.

Every CD8+ subset sample held a few hundred thousand flow-sorted cells, done in triplicate. Sequencing input: naive CXCR3+ CD8+ T cells from blood. Subset given: CD45RO-CCR7+CD27+CD95- naive CD8+ T cells expressing CXCR3 (TNR3+). The chain is built from TRBV11-3 and TRBJ2-7; the TCRdb call, TRBD1, lacks DNA for checking. This receptor was identified in a human donor in good health. Some clones in this sample may be carry-over from other donors' samples. CDR3 amino acids: CASSLRGTYEQYF.